The table lists the clone carrying this T cell receptor beta chain with a few counts. Its antigen remains unknown. This record belongs to a study of T cells after yellow fever vaccination. Study outcomes and limitations: Although the secondary response was weaker, it peaked faster, at day 5 versus 15.

5'RACE template switching added a universal primer site and UMIs to TCR cDNA. TCRdb reanalysed the 5' RACE reads using MiXCR and keeps one entry per CDR3 protein. Among about 240,000 distinct CDR3 sequences listed, less than 8.5% were seen once. In germline, CDR1 is DFQATT, CDR2 SNEGSKA (reference sequence). V shed 5 bases and J shed 2 bases, with 11 bases lying between them. The CDR3 loop spans 13 amino acids. The clonotype was recovered from a man between 25 and 39 years old who received the YFV17D yellow fever vaccine. Here the sequenced sample was CD4+ T cells sorted from PBMCs, taken 15 days after the yellow fever booster vaccination. This chain uses TRBV20-1 with TRBJ2-3, with D possibly matching TRBD2 (5 bases). The CDR3: CSAHDYVTDTQYF. DNA for the CDR3: TGCAGTGCTCATGACTATGTCACAGATACGCAGTATTTT.